The table lists the clone carrying this T cell receptor beta chain with many counts. Its antigen is still unknown. The junction does not match germline at one end; this may be a read error. The data were taken from a study of T cell repertoires in cytomegalovirus infection. The wider study: CMV infection and matching HLA type were both indicated by public TCR beta signatures.

Study conclusions and caveats: Cumulative public TCR beta family frequency identified carriers of CMV plus the relevant HLA. Within the response measured ex vivo, HLA-C-restricted CMV-specific TCR beta clonotypes were dominant.

The CDR3 runs to 13 residues. Germline-derived CDR1 and CDR2 are MNHNS and SASEGT. TCRdb recomputed calls from the reads with MiXCR, one row per CDR3 protein. The sample comprises about 310,000 distinct CDR3 sequences, roughly a tenth of which are singletons, and around 2.6% rests with the top ten. The rearrangement uses TRBV6-1 and TRBJ1-2, with D perhaps matching TRBD1 (6 bases). The sequence was collected from a human donor in good health (CMV status not recorded). Some clones in this sample may be carry-over from other donors' samples. Sequences were obtained from PBMCs. This CDR3 reads CASRDRSKYGYTF. CDR3 in DNA: TGTGCCAGCAGAGACAGGTCTAAGTATGGCTACACCTTC.